This entry is about one TCR beta chain. Its target is unknown. This sample stems from a study of Ad26.COV2.S vaccination and SARS-CoV-2 variants. Overall study findings and caveats: Measures of TCR breadth and depth may have fallen short of total T cell responses. Participants in the vaccine arm had higher spike-specific TCR breadth; placebo recipients had lower. The authors reported substantial breadth in spike-specific CD8+ and CD4+ T cell responses after vaccination.

TCRdb keeps only in-frame clones here, not all; method: immunoSEQ multiplex PCR. This sample has approximately 340,000 clones, with about 90% found just once. This TCR came from a human donor who had recovered from COVID-19. The starting material was peripheral blood, obtained after recovery from COVID-19.

DNA of the CDR3: TGTGCCAGCAGGGGACAGGGATCCTCTGGAAACACCATATATTTT. This sequence encodes CASRGQGSSGNTIYF. The chain has TRBV5-4 and TRBJ1-3; TRBD1 matches at 9 bases. Germline CDR1 reads SGHNT; CDR2 reads YYREEE (reference sequence). The CDR3 spans 15 residues. The V gene end was trimmed by 5 bases and the J gene end by 0 bases; junction bases not matched to a gene: 3.